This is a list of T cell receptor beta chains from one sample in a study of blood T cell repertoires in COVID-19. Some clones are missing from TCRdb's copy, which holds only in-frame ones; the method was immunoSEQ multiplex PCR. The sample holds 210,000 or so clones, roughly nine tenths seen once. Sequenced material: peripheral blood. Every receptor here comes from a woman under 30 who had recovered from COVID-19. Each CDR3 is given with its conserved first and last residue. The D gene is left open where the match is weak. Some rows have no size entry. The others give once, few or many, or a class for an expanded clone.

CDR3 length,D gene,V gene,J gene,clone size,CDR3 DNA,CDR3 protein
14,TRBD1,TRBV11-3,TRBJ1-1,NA,TGTGCCAGCAGCCAGACAGGGCGGAACACTGAAGCTTTCTTT,CASSQTGRNTEAFF
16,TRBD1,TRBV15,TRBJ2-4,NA,TGTGCCACCAGCAGAGCCGGACAGGGTGGCAAAAACATTCAGTACTTC,CATSRAGQGGKNIQYF
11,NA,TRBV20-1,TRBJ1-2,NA,TGCAGTGCTACCGACAATTATGGCTACACCTTC,CSATDNYGYTF
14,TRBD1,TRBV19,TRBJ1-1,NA,TGTGCCAGTAGTGGGGGGACAGGGCTATTTGAAGCTTTCTTT,CASSGGTGLFEAFF
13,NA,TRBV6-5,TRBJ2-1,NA,TGTGCCAGCAGTTTAGACTCTGAGAATGAGCAGTTCTTC,CASSLDSENEQFF
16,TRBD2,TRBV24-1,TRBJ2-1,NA,TGTGCCACCGGACTAGCGGGAGCCCTTTCCTACAATGAGCAGTTCTTC,CATGLAGALSYNEQFF
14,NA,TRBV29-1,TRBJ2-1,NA,TGCAGCACCCGAATAGCCAGCTCCTACAATGAGCAGTTCTTC,CSTRIASSYNEQFF
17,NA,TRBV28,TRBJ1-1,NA,TGTGCCAGCAGTTCTACCTCAGGGGCCACGATGAACACTGAAGCTTTCTTT,CASSSTSGATMNTEAFF
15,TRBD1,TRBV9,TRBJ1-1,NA,TGTGCCAGCAGCGTAAGGTCGGGACAGGGCTCTGAAGCTTTCTTT,CASSVRSGQGSEAFF
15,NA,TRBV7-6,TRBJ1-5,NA,TGTGCCAGCAGCTTAAGGTCGGGGTACAATCAGCCCCAGCATTTT,CASSLRSGYNQPQHF
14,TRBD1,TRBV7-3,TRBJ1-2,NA,TGTGCCAGCAGCCCGAGAGGGACAGACTATGGCTACACCTTC,CASSPRGTDYGYTF
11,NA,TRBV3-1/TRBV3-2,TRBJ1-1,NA,TGTGCCAGCAGCCTGAGGTCTGAAGCTTTCTTT,CASSLRSEAFF
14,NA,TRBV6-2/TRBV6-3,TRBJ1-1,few,TGTGCCAGCAGTTATATGTCCCTGAACACTGAAGCTTTCTTT,CASSYMSLNTEAFF
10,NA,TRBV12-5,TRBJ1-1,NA,TGTGCTAGTGCCCTAAACGCAGCTTTCTTT,CASALNAAFF
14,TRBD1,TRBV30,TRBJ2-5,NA,TGTGCCTGGAGTTCAGGGGGCTATCTGGAGACCCAGTACTTC,CAWSSGGYLETQYF
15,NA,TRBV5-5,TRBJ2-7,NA,TGTGCCAGCAGCTTTAGCAGGGCCTCGATCTACGAGCAGTACTTC,CASSFSRASIYEQYF
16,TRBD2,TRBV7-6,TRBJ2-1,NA,TGTGCCAGCAGCACCGGACTAGCGGGGGTCTACAATGAGCAGTTCTTC,CASSTGLAGVYNEQFF